The T cell receptor beta chain under discussion was sequenced for a study of T cell responses to AZD1222 COVID-19 vaccine. Assay: immunoSEQ multiplex PCR; the TCRdb copy retains only in-frame clones and omits some. Of about 120,000 clones in the sample, about 90% were seen once. CDR3 length: 13 residues. From germline, CDR1 is SGHDN and CDR2 FVKESK. V was cut by 3 bases and J by 3 bases, with 8 bases left in between. The gene calls are TRBV14 and TRBJ1-1; no reliable D call. The sequence came from an adult who received the AZD1222 COVID-19 vaccine. Sequencing used peripheral blood, obtained 28 days after the second AZD1222 dose. The CDR3: CASSQSRYTEAFF. The CDR3 DNA sequence: TGTGCCAGCAGCCAGAGCCGGTACACTGAAGCTTTCTTT.